This is a list of T cell receptor beta chains from one sample in a study of lymphopenia after photon versus proton radiotherapy. Assay used: immunoSEQ multiplex PCR; TCRdb lists only in-frame clones, some missing. Of some 29,000 clones in the sample, 81% were seen once. The sample here was peripheral blood, taken from a patient treated with photon-based radiotherapy. Receptors originate from a man over 45 with gastric cancer. Both conserved end residues are part of each CDR3. The order of the fields is V gene, J gene, D gene, clone size, CDR3 DNA, CDR3 protein. A D gene is named only where the DNA matches it firmly. Size tells how often a clone was seen (once, few, many) or the class of an expanded clone, and some rows leave it out.

v_call: TRBV9; j_call: TRBJ2-7; d_call: NA; clone_size: once; cdr3_nt: TGTGCCAGCAGCAACAGGGTTGGCGAGCAGTACTTC; cdr3_aa: CASSNRVGEQYF
v_call: TRBV7-8; j_call: TRBJ2-6; d_call: NA; clone_size: NA; cdr3_nt: TGTGCCAGCACCCTAGTTTCTGGGGCCAACGTCCTGACTTTC; cdr3_aa: CASTLVSGANVLTF
v_call: TRBV6-5; j_call: TRBJ2-5; d_call: NA; clone_size: NA; cdr3_nt: TGTGCCAGCAGTTCCGGGACTTTACAAGAGACCCAGTACTTC; cdr3_aa: CASSSGTLQETQYF
v_call: TRBV5-6; j_call: TRBJ2-7; d_call: NA; clone_size: NA; cdr3_nt: TGTGCCAGCAGCAGACCGGGGGTTTCCTACGAGCAGTACTTC; cdr3_aa: CASSRPGVSYEQYF
v_call: TRBV7-3; j_call: TRBJ1-1; d_call: NA; clone_size: few; cdr3_nt: TGTGCCAGCAGGTCCGGGTCGAACACTGAAGCTTTCTTT; cdr3_aa: CASRSGSNTEAFF
v_call: TRBV27; j_call: TRBJ2-1; d_call: TRBD2; clone_size: NA; cdr3_nt: TGTGCCAGCACCCCGGGACTAGCGGGAGCCAACGAGCAGTTCTTC; cdr3_aa: CASTPGLAGANEQFF
v_call: TRBV10-3; j_call: TRBJ1-1; d_call: NA; clone_size: once; cdr3_nt: TGTGCCATCAGTGAGGAATACAGGAACACTGAAGCTTTCTTT; cdr3_aa: CAISEEYRNTEAFF
v_call: TRBV6-6; j_call: TRBJ1-4; d_call: TRBD1; clone_size: NA; cdr3_nt: TGTGCCAGCAGTTACTCCGACAGGGGAGGGGAAAAACTGTTTTTT; cdr3_aa: CASSYSDRGGEKLFF
v_call: TRBV11-3; j_call: TRBJ1-1; d_call: TRBD1; clone_size: NA; cdr3_nt: TGTGCCAGCCAACCGGGACAGGGGTCCACTGAAGCTTTCTTT; cdr3_aa: CASQPGQGSTEAFF
v_call: TRBV19; j_call: TRBJ2-6; d_call: NA; clone_size: NA; cdr3_nt: TGTGCCAGTAGTATCCAGGGTGGGGCCAACGTCCTGACTTTC; cdr3_aa: CASSIQGGANVLTF
v_call: TRBV12-5; j_call: TRBJ1-3; d_call: NA; clone_size: NA; cdr3_nt: TGTGCTAGTGGCTCCGACATGTCGAGAAACACCATATATTTT; cdr3_aa: CASGSDMSRNTIYF
v_call: TRBV6-6; j_call: TRBJ1-6; d_call: NA; clone_size: NA; cdr3_nt: TGTGCCAGCAGCCTAGACAGGTTTGTCTCACCCCTCCACTTT; cdr3_aa: CASSLDRFVSPLHF
v_call: TRBV7-6; j_call: TRBJ2-7; d_call: NA; clone_size: NA; cdr3_nt: TGTGCCAGCAGCCAAAGTGACGGGGACTCCTACGAGCAGTACTTC; cdr3_aa: CASSQSDGDSYEQYF
v_call: TRBV19; j_call: TRBJ1-5; d_call: TRBD1; clone_size: NA; cdr3_nt: TGTGCCAGTAGTATAATCCGGGACAGGGGAAATCAGCCCCAGCATTTT; cdr3_aa: CASSIIRDRGNQPQHF
v_call: TRBV6-6; j_call: TRBJ2-7; d_call: NA; clone_size: NA; cdr3_nt: TGTGCCAGCAGTTTATCAGAAATCTCCTACGAGCAGTACTTC; cdr3_aa: CASSLSEISYEQYF
v_call: TRBV19; j_call: TRBJ1-2; d_call: TRBD1; clone_size: NA; cdr3_nt: TGTGCCAGTAGTATACCCGGGACAGGGGTATACGGCTACACCTTC; cdr3_aa: CASSIPGTGVYGYTF
v_call: TRBV2; j_call: TRBJ2-3; d_call: NA; clone_size: NA; cdr3_nt: TGTGCCAGCAGTGATAGTACCTACACAGATACGCAGTATTTT; cdr3_aa: CASSDSTYTDTQYF
v_call: TRBV19; j_call: TRBJ1-2; d_call: NA; clone_size: NA; cdr3_nt: TGTGCCAGTAGCAGCTCAGGGGAAGGTCGCGGCTACACCTTC; cdr3_aa: CASSSSGEGRGYTF
v_call: TRBV7-3; j_call: TRBJ2-3; d_call: NA; clone_size: NA; cdr3_nt: TGTGCCAGCAGCAACACAGATACGCAGTATTTT; cdr3_aa: CASSNTDTQYF
v_call: TRBV30; j_call: TRBJ2-3; d_call: NA; clone_size: NA; cdr3_nt: TGTGCCTGGAGTGTAGAACAGACGCAGTATTTT; cdr3_aa: CAWSVEQTQYF
v_call: TRBV5-1; j_call: TRBJ2-1; d_call: NA; clone_size: NA; cdr3_nt: TGCGCCAGCAGCTTGGCCCATATATCGGATGAGCAGTTCTTC; cdr3_aa: CASSLAHISDEQFF
v_call: TRBV27; j_call: TRBJ1-6; d_call: NA; clone_size: NA; cdr3_nt: TGTGCCAGCGGGGTGGGGAGCTCCTATAATTCACCCCTCCACTTT; cdr3_aa: CASGVGSSYNSPLHF
v_call: TRBV5-1; j_call: TRBJ2-6; d_call: NA; clone_size: many; cdr3_nt: TGCGCCAGCAGCGGGACGGTATCTGGGGCCAACGTCCTGACTTTC; cdr3_aa: CASSGTVSGANVLTF